This T cell receptor beta chain derives from a study of blood T cell repertoires in COVID-19. Study-level background: COVID-19 samples, acute and convalescent, were from the United States, Italy and Spain.

Germline V gene data show CDR1 as SNHLY and CDR2 as FYNNEI. Trimming pared 3 bases from V and 2 bases from J, leaving 14 bases between. The CDR3 spans 16 residues. The data were produced by immunoSEQ multiplex PCR, yet TCRdb's version contains in-frame clones alone and is incomplete. The sample holds about 170,000 clones, about 79% seen once. The sequence was collected from a man in his fifties who had recovered from COVID-19. Material for sequencing was PBMCs or T cells enriched from blood (not recorded which). V and J are TRBV2 and TRBJ1-3; D is ambiguous. In DNA form, the CDR3 reads TGTGCCAGCAGTGAGTCGTTGAGTCCCCCTGGAAACACCATATATTTT. The encoded protein is CASSESLSPPGNTIYF.